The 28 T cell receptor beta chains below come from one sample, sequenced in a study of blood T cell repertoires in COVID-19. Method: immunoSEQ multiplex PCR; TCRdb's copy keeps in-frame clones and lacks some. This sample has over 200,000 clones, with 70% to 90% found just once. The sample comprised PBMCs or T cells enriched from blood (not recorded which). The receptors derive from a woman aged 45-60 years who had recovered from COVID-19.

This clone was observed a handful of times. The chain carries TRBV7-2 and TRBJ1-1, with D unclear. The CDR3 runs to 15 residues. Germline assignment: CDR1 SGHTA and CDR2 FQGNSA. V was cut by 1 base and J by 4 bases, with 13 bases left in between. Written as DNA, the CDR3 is TGTGCCAGCAGCTTAGATCTAGCGGGGTCCACTGAAGCTTTCTTT. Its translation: CASSLDLAGSTEAFF.

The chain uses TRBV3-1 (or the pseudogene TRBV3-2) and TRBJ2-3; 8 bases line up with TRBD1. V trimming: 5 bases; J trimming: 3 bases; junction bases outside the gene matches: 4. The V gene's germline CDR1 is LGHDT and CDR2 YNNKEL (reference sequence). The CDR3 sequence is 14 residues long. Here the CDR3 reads CASSFRTGTDTQYF. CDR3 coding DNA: TGTGCCAGCAGCTTTCGGACAGGGACAGATACGCAGTATTTT.

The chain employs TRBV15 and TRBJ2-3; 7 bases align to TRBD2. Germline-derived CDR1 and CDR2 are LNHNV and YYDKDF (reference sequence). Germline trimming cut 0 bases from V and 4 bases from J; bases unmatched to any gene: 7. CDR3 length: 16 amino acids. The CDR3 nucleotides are TGTGCCACCAGCAGAGATCAAGGCGGGAGAGCAGATACGCAGTATTTT. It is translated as CATSRDQGGRADTQYF.

The CDR3: CASSPSLSRDQFTYQPPQHF. In DNA form, the CDR3 reads TGTGCCAGCAGCCCCTCTCTTTCCAGGGATCAGTTTACTTATCAGCCGCCCCAGCATTTT. The V and J genes are TRBV11-3 and TRBJ1-5; D might be TRBD1 (5 bases). The CDR3 is 20 residues long. V gave up 5 bases and J gave up 9 bases, with 35 bases separating them. Germline V gene lookup returns CDR1 SGHNT and CDR2 YENEEA.

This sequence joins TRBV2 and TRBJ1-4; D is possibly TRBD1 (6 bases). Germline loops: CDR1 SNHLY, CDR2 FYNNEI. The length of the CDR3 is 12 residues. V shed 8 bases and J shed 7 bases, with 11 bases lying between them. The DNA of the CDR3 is TGTGCCAGCGGCAGGGGTGGTGAAAAACTGTTTTTT. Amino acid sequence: CASGRGGEKLFF.

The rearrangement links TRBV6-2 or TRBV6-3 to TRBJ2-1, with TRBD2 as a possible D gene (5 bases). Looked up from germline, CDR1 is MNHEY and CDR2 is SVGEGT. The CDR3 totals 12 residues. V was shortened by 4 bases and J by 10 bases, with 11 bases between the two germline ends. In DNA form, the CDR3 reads TGTGCCAGCAGTTTGGACTCAGAGGAGCAGTTCTTC. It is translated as CASSLDSEEQFF.

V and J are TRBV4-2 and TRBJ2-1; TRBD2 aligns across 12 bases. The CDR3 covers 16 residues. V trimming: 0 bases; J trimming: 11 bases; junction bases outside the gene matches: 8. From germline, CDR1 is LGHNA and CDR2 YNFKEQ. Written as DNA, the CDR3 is TGTGCCAGCAGCCAAGATTGGACTAGCGGGGCCGAACAGCAGTTCTTC. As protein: CASSQDWTSGAEQQFF.

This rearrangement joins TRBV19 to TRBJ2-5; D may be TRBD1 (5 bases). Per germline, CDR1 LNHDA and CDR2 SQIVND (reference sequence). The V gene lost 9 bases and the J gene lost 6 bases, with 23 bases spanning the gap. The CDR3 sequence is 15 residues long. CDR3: CASPRVPSFHKTQYF. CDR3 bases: TGTGCCAGCCCCAGGGTACCCTCTTTCCATAAGACCCAGTACTTC.

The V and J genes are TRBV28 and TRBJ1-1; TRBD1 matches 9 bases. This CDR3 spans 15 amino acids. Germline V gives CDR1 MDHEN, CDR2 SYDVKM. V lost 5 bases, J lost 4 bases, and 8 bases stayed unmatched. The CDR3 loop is CASSQPQGARTEAFF. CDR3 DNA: TGTGCCAGCAGTCAACCACAGGGGGCTCGCACTGAAGCTTTCTTT.

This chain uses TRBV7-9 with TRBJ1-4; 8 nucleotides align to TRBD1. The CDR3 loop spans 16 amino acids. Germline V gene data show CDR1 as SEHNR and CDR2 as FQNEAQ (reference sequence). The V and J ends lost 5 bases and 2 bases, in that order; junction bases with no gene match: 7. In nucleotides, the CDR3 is TGTGCCAGCAGCCTACACAGGGGGAGGACTAATGAAAAACTGTTTTTT. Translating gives CASSLHRGRTNEKLFF.

This CDR3 reads CASSFQGWGYTF. The CDR3 DNA reads TGTGCCAGCAGCTTCCAGGGTTGGGGCTACACCTTC. This sequence joins TRBV7-2 and TRBJ1-2, with D possibly TRBD1 on 5 matching bases. This CDR3 is built from 12 residues. With 3 bases removed from V and 8 bases from J, the gap between germline ends came to 10 bases. Germline values: CDR1 SGHTA, CDR2 FQGNSA.

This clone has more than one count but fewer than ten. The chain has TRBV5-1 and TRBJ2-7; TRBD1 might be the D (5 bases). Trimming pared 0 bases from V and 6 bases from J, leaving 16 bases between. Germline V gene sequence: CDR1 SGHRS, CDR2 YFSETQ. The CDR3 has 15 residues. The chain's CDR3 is CASSLGEVSQGEQYF. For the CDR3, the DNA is TGCGCCAGCAGCTTGGGAGAGGTATCGCAGGGCGAGCAGTACTTC.

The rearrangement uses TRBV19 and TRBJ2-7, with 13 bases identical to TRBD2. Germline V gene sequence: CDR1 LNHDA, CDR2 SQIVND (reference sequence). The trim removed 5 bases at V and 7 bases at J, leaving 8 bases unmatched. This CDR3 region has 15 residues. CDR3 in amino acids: CASSLTLAGGQEQYF. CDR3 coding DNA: TGTGCCAGTAGTCTAACACTAGCGGGAGGGCAAGAGCAGTACTTC.

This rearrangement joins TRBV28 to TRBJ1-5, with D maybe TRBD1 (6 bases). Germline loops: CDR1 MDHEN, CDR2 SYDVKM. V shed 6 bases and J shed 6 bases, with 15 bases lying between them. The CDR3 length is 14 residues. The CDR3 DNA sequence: TGTGCCAGCAGACCCGGGGGGGGCGCTCAGCCCCAGCATTTT. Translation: CASRPGGGAQPQHF.

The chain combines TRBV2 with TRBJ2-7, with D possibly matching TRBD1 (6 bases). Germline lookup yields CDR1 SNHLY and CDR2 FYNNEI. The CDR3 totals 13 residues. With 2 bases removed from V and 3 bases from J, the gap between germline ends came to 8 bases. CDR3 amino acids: CASSELQGYEQYF. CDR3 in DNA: TGTGCCAGCAGTGAATTACAGGGCTACGAGCAGTACTTC.

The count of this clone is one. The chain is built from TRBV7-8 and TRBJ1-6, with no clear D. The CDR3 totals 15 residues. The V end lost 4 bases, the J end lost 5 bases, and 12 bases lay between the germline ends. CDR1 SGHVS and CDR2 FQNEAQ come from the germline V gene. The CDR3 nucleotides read TGTGCCAGCAGCTCACCGGGATTTGATAATTCACCCCTCCACTTT. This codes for CASSSPGFDNSPLHF.

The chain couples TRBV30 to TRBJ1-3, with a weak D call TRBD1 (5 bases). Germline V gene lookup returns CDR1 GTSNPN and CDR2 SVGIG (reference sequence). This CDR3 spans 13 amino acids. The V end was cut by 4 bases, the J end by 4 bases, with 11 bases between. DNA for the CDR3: TGTGCCTGGACCGTTAAGGGGGGAAACACCATATATTTT. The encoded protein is CAWTVKGGNTIYF.

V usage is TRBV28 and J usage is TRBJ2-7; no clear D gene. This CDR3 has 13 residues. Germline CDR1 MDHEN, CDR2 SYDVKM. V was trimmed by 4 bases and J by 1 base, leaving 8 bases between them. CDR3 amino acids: CASSSRTSYEQYF. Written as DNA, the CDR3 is TGTGCCAGCAGTTCCCGCACTTCCTACGAGCAGTACTTC. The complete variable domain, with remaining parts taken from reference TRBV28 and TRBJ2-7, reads DVKVTQSSRYLVKRTGEKVFLECVQDMDHENMFWYRQDPGLGLRLIYFSYDVKMKEKGDIPEGYSVSREKKERFSLILESASTNQTSMYLCASSSRTSYEQYFGPGTRLTVT.

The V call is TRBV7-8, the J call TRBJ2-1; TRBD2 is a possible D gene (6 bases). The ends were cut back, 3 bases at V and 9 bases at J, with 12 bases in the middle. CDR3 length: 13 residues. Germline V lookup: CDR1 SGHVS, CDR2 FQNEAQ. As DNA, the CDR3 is TGTGCCAGCAGCTTGGGGGGTTGGAGTGAGCAGTTCTTC. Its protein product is CASSLGGWSEQFF.

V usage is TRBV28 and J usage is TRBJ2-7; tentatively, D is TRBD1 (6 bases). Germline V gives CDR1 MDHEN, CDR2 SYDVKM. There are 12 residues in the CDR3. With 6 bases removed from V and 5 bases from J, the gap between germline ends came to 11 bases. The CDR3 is CASSPGTNEQYF. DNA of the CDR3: TGTGCCAGCAGCCCCGGGACAAACGAGCAGTACTTC.

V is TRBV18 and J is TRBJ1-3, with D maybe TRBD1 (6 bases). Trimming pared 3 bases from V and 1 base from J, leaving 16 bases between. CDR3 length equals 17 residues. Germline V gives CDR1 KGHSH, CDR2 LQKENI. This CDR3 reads CASSPLQGLLSGNTIYF. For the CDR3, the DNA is TGTGCCAGCTCACCCTTACAGGGCCTCCTTTCTGGAAACACCATATATTTT. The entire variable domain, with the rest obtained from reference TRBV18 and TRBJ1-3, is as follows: NAGVMQNPRHLVRRRGQEARLRCSPMKGHSHVYWYRQLPEEGLKFMVYLQKENIIDESGMPKERFSAEFPKEGPSILRIQQVVRGDSAAYFCASSPLQGLLSGNTIYFGEGSWLTVV.

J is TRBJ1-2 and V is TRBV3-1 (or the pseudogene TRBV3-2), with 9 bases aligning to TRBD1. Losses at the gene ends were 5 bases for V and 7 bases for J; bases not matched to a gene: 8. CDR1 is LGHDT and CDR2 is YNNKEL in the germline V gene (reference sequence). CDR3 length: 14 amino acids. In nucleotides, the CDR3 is TGTGCCAGCAGCTACGGGACAGGGACGGTTGGCTACACCTTC. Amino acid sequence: CASSYGTGTVGYTF.

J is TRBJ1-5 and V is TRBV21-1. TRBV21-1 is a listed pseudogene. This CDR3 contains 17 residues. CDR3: CASSPPRRGYRNQPQHF. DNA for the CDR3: TGTGCCAGCAGCCCACCCAGACGGGGTTATCGCAATCAGCCCCAGCATTTT.

In DNA, the CDR3 is TGTGCTAGTGGTTTATCCCCAGACGAGCAGTACTTC. Translation: CASGLSPDEQYF. V is TRBV12-5 and J is TRBJ2-7; D unclear. Trimming shortened V by 3 bases and J by 5 bases, and 8 bases separated the two germline ends. This CDR3 has 12 amino acids. CDR1 and CDR2 (germline): LGHNT, FRNRAP.

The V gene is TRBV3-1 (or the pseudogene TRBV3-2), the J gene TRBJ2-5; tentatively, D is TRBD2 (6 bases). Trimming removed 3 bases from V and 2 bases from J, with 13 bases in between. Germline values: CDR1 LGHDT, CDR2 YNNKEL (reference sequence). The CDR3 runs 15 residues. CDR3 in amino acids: CASSHFGGDQETQYF. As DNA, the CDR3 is TGTGCCAGCAGCCACTTCGGAGGGGATCAAGAGACCCAGTACTTC.

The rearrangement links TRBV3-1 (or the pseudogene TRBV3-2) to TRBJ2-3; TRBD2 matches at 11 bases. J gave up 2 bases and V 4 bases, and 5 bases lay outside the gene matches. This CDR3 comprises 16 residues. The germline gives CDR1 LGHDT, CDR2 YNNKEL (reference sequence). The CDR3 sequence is CASSLRLAGSTDTQYF. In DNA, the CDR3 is TGTGCCAGCAGCCTCAGACTAGCGGGGTCCACAGATACGCAGTATTTT.

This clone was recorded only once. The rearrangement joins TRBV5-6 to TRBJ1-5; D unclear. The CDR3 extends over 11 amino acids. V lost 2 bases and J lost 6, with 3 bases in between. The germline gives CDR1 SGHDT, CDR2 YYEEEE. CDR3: CASSFLQPQHF. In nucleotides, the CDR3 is TGTGCCAGCAGCTTTCTTCAGCCCCAGCATTTT.

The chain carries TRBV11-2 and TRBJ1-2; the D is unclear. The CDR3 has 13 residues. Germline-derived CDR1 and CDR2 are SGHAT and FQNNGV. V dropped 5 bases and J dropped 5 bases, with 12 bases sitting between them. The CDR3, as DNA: TGTGCCAGCAGCCCCCCAGGAGGGTATGGCTACACCTTC. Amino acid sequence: CASSPPGGYGYTF.